A selection of T cell receptor beta chains follows, all from one sample in a study of blood T cells in healthy people across ages. TCRdb re-called the 5' RACE reads with MiXCR, one entry per CDR3 protein. Of some 1,500,000 distinct CDR3 sequences detected, about 42% appear once; the ten largest clones hold more than 4%. The sequenced material came from blood. All receptors come from a woman between 18 and 29 years old in good health. The CDR3 runs from the conserved cysteine through the conserved F or W. The D gene is left open where the match is weak. Not every row has a clone size; where given, it reads once, few, many or a size class.

size: few; V: TRBV12-3/TRBV12-4; J: TRBJ1-1; D: -; CDR3: CASSLQGRYTEAFF; DNA: TGTGCCAGCAGTTTACAGGGAAGGTATACTGAAGCTTTCTTT
size: few; V: TRBV3-1; J: TRBJ2-5; D: TRBD2; CDR3: CASSHSAGRETQYF; DNA: TGTGCCAGCAGCCATTCAGCGGGGAGGGAGACCCAGTACTTC
size: few; V: TRBV20-1; J: TRBJ1-2; D: -; CDR3: CSASAGANNGYTF; DNA: TGCAGTGCTAGCGCGGGGGCTAATAATGGCTACACCTTC
size: -; V: TRBV11-2; J: TRBJ2-5; D: -; CDR3: CASSLVASGGSAQYF; DNA: TGTGCCAGCAGCTTAGTGGCTAGTGGGGGTTCGGCCCAGTACTTC
size: -; V: TRBV20-1; J: TRBJ2-3; D: -; CDR3: CGARYPLIASDTQYF; DNA: TGCGGTGCTAGATACCCATTAATCGCCTCAGATACGCAGTATTTT
size: -; V: TRBV7-9; J: TRBJ1-4; D: TRBD1; CDR3: CASSPPGQGLTEKLFF; DNA: TGTGCCAGCAGCCCTCCGGGACAGGGGCTAACTGAAAAACTGTTTTTT
size: -; V: TRBV5-1; J: TRBJ2-2; D: -; CDR3: CASSLLRQGNTGELFF; DNA: TGCGCCAGCAGCTTGTTACGGCAGGGGAACACCGGGGAGCTGTTTTTT
size: -; V: TRBV3-1; J: TRBJ2-2; D: -; CDR3: CASSQGLDSYTGELFF; DNA: TGTGCCAGCAGCCAAGGATTAGACAGCTACACCGGGGAGCTGTTTTTT
size: -; V: TRBV12-3/TRBV12-4; J: TRBJ2-5; D: TRBD1; CDR3: CASKIDREETQYF; DNA: TGTGCCAGCAAAATCGACAGGGAAGAGACCCAGTACTTC
size: -; V: TRBV28; J: TRBJ2-1; D: TRBD2; CDR3: CASSLGTSKDERFF; DNA: TGTGCCAGCAGTTTAGGGACTAGCAAGGATGAGCGGTTCTTC
size: -; V: TRBV28; J: TRBJ1-5; D: -; CDR3: CASRIQGGGNQPQHF; DNA: TGTGCCAGCAGAATACAGGGAGGGGGCAATCAGCCCCAGCATTTT
size: -; V: TRBV20-1; J: TRBJ2-3; D: TRBD1; CDR3: CSASPDRASTDTQYF; DNA: TGCAGTGCTAGCCCCGACAGGGCGAGCACAGATACGCAGTATTTT
size: many; V: TRBV3-1; J: TRBJ1-5; D: -; CDR3: CASSFLSGGGNQPQHF; DNA: TGTGCCAGCAGCTTTCTCTCGGGAGGGGGCAATCAGCCCCAGCATTTT
size: few; V: TRBV25-1; J: TRBJ2-7; D: TRBD1; CDR3: CASSDPGQGAAYEQYF; DNA: TGTGCCAGCAGTGACCCCGGACAGGGGGCAGCCTACGAGCAGTACTTC
size: few; V: TRBV20-1; J: TRBJ2-3; D: -; CDR3: CSARGPMVFTDTQYF; DNA: TGCAGTGCTAGAGGCCCCATGGTGTTCACAGATACGCAGTATTTT
size: few; V: TRBV7-9; J: TRBJ2-1; D: -; CDR3: CASSYGAVNEQFF; DNA: TGTGCCAGCAGCTACGGCGCGGTCAATGAGCAGTTCTTC